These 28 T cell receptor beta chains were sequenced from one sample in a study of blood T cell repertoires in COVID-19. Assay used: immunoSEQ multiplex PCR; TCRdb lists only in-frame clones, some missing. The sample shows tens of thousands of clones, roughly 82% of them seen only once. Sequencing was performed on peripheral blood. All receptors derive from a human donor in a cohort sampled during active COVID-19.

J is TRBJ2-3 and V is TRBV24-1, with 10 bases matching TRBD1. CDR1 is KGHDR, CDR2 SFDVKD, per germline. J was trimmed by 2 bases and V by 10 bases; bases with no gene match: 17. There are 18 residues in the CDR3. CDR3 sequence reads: CATSSAPGTGANTDTQYF. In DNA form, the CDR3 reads TGTGCCACTAGTTCCGCCCCAGGGACAGGGGCAAACACAGATACGCAGTATTTT.

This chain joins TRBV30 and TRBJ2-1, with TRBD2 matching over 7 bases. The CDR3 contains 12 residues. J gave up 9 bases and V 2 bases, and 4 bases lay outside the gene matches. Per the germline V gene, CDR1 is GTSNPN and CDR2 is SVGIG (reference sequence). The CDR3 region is CAWSPGLVEQFF. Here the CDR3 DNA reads TGTGCCTGGAGTCCAGGACTAGTTGAGCAGTTCTTC.

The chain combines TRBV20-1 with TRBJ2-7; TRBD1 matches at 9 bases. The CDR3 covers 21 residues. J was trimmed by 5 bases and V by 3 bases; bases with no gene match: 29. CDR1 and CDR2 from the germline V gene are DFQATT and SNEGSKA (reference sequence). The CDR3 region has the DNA TGCAGTGCTAGTAAGGACAGGGGCGCTCCGATTGGTTCCTCCTTTGGTCACGAGCAGTACTTC. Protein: CSASKDRGAPIGSSFGHEQYF.

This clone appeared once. CDR3 protein: CASRGQGGQPQHF. DNA for the CDR3: TGTGCCAGCAGAGGACAGGGCGGGCAGCCCCAGCATTTT. This chain uses TRBV6-5 with TRBJ1-5; the match to TRBD1 covers 8 bases. From germline, CDR1 is MNHEY and CDR2 SVGAGI. There are 13 residues in the CDR3. The junction had 5 bases not matched to a gene; V was cut back by 6 bases and J by 7 bases.

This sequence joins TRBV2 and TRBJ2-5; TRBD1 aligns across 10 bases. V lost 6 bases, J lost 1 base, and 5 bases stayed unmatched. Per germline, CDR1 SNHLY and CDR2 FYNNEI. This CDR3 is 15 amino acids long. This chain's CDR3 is CASRLDRGRQETQYF. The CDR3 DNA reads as TGTGCCAGCAGACTCGACAGGGGGCGCCAAGAGACCCAGTACTTC.

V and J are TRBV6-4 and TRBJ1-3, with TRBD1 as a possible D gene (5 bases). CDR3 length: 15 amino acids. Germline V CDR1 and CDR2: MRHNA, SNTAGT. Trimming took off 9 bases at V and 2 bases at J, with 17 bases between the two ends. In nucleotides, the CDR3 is TGTGCCAGTCCGGGCGGGACGCGAACTGGAAACACCATATATTTT. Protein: CASPGGTRTGNTIYF.

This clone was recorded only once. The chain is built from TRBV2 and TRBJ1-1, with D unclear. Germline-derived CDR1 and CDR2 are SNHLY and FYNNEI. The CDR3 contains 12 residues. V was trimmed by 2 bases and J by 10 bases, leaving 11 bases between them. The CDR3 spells CASSESGVAAFF. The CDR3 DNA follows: TGTGCCAGCAGTGAAAGCGGTGTGGCAGCTTTCTTT.

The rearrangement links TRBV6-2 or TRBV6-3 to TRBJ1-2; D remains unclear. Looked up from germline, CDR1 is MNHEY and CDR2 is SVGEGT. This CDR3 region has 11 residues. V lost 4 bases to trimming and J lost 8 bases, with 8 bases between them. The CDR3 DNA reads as TGTGCCAGCAGTTCGGAGAAGGGCTACACCTTC. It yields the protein CASSSEKGYTF.

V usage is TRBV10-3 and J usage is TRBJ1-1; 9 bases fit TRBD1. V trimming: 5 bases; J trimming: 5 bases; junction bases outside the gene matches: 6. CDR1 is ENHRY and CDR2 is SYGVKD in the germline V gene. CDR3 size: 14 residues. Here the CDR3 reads CAISRDRENTEAFF. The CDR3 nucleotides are TGTGCCATCAGTAGGGACAGGGAAAATACTGAAGCTTTCTTT.

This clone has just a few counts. CDR3 region: CASSFNRYNEKLFF. CDR3 coding DNA: TGTGCCAGCAGTTTTAACAGATATAATGAAAAACTGTTTTTT. The rearrangement joins TRBV27 to TRBJ1-4, with no clear D. The CDR3 runs to 14 residues. The germline gives CDR1 MNHEY, CDR2 SMNVEV (reference sequence). V lost 3 bases to trimming and J lost 4 bases, with 9 bases between them.

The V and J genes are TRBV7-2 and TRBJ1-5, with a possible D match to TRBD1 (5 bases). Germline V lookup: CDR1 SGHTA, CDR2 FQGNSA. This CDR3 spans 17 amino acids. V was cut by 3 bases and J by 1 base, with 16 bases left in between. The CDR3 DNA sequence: TGTGCCAGCAGCTTGACAGCGGGGAGTATGAGCAATCAGCCCCAGCATTTT. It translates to CASSLTAGSMSNQPQHF.

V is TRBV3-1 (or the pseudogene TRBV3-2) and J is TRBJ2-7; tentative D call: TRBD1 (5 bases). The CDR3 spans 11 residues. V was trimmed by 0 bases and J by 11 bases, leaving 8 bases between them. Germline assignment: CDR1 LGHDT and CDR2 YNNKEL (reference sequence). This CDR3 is CASSQDRVKYF. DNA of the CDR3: TGTGCCAGCAGCCAAGACAGGGTAAAGTACTTC.

As DNA, the CDR3 is TGTGCCAGCAGTGGTTATGGCAGGGGATTAGATGGCTACACCTTC. Its translation is CASSGYGRGLDGYTF. The chain joins TRBV6-4 to TRBJ1-2; tentatively, D is TRBD1 (6 bases). The CDR3 contains 15 residues. Per the germline V gene, CDR1 is MRHNA and CDR2 is SNTAGT. V was shortened by 4 bases and J by 6 bases, with 18 bases between the two germline ends.

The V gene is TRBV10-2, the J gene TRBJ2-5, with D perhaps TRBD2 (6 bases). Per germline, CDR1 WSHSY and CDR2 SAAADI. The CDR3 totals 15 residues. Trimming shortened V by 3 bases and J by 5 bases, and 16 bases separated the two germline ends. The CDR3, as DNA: TGCGCCAGCAGTGATTACGGAGGGAAGTGGGAGACCCAGTACTTC. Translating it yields CASSDYGGKWETQYF.

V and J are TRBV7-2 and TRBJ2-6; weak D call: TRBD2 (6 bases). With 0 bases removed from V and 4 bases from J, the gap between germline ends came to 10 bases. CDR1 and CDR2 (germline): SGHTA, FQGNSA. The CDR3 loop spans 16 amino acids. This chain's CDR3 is CASSLAAGTGANVLTF. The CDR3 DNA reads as TGTGCCAGCAGCTTAGCGGCGGGGACCGGGGCCAACGTCCTGACTTTC.

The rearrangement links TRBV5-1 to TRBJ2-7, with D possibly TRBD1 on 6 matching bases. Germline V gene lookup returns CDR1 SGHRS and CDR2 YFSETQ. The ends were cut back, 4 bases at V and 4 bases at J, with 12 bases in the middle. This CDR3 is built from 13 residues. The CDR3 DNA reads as TGCGCCAGCAGCGCACAGGGTCGGTACGAGCAGTACTTC. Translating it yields CASSAQGRYEQYF.

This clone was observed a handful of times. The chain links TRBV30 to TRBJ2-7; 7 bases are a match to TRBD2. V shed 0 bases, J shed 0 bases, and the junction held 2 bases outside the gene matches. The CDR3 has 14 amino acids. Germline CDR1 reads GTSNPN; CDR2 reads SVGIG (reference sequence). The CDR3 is CAWSVRGVSYEQYF. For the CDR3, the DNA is TGTGCCTGGAGTGTCCGGGGGGTCTCCTACGAGCAGTACTTC.

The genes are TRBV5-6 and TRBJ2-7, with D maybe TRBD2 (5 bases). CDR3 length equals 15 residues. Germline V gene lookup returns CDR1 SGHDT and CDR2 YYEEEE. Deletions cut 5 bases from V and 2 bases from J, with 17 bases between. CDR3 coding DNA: TGTGCCAGCAGACCCCCTGGCGGGTCAGCCTACGAGCAGTACTTC. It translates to CASRPPGGSAYEQYF.

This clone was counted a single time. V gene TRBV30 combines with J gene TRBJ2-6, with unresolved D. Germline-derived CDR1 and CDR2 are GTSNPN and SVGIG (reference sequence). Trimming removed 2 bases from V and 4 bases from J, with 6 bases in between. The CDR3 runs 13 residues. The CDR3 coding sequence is TGTGCCTGGAGTCAGACAGGGGCCAACGTCCTGACTTTC. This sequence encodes CAWSQTGANVLTF.

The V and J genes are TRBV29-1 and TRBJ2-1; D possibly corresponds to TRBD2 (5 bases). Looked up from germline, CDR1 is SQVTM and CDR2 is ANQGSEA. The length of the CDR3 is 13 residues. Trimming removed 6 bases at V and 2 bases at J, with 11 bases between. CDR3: CSVVSGTYNEQFF. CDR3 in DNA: TGCAGCGTCGTAAGCGGAACCTACAATGAGCAGTTCTTC.

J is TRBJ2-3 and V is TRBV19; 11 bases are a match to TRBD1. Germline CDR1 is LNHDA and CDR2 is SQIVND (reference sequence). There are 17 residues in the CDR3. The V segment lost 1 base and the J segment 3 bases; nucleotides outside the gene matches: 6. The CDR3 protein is CASSIAGQGARTDTQYF. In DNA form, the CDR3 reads TGTGCCAGTAGTATAGCTGGACAGGGGGCGCGAACAGATACGCAGTATTTT. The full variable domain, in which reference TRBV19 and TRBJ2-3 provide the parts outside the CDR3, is DGGITQSPKYLFRKEGQNVTLSCEQNLNHDAMYWYRQDPGQGLRLIYYSQIVNDFQKGDIAEGYSVSREKKESFPLTVTSAQKNPTAFYLCASSIAGQGARTDTQYFGPGTRLTVL.

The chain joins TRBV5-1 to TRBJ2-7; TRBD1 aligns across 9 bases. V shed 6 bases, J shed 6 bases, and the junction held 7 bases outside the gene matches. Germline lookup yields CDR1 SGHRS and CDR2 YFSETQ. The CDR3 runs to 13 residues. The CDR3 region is CASTYGTGFEQYF. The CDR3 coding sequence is TGCGCCAGCACTTACGGGACAGGGTTCGAGCAGTACTTC.

The CDR3 here is CASSADRVDEQYF. The CDR3 DNA is TGTGCCAGCAGCGCCGACAGGGTCGACGAGCAGTACTTC. This chain uses TRBV9 with TRBJ2-7; 7 positions match TRBD1. V lost 3 bases to trimming and J lost 5 bases; unmatched junction nucleotides: 5. CDR3 length equals 13 residues. Germline V gives CDR1 SGDLS, CDR2 YYNGEE.

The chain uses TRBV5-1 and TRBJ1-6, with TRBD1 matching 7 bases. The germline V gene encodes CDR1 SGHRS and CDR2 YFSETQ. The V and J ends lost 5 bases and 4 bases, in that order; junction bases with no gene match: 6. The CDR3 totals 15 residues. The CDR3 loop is CASSPDRTYNSPLHF. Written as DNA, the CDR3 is TGCGCCAGCAGTCCGGACAGGACTTATAATTCACCCCTCCACTTT.

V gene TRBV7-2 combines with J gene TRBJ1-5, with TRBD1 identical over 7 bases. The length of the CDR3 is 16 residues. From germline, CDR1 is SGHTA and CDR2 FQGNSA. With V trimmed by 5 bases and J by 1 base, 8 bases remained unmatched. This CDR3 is CASSDGTAGSNQPQHF. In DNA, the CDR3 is TGTGCCAGCAGCGACGGGACAGCTGGCAGCAATCAGCCCCAGCATTTT.

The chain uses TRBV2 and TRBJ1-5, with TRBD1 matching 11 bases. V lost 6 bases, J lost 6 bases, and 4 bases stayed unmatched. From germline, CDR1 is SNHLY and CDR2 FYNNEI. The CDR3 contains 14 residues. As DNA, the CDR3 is TGTGCCAGCAGGGGACAGGGGGGGGGTCAGCCCCAGCATTTT. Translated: CASRGQGGGQPQHF.

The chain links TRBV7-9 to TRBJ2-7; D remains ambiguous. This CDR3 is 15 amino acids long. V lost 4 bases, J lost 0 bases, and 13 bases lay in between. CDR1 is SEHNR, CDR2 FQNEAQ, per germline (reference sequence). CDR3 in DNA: TGTGCCAGCAGCTCCGAGGTGTTACGCTCCTACGAGCAGTACTTC. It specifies CASSSEVLRSYEQYF.

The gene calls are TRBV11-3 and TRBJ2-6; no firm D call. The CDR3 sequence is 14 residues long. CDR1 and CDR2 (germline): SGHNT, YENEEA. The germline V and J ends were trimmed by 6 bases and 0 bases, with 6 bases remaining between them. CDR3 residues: CASSRSSGANVLTF. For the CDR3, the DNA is TGTGCCAGCAGTCGGTCCTCTGGGGCCAACGTCCTGACTTTC.